The present entry profiles one T cell receptor beta chain with its context. Its antigen has not been determined. No quality values exist for individual bases; no much larger clone is one base distant. CD8 naive samples were CD45RO-negative cells positively selected for CCR7, giving a CD45RA+CCR7+ population that excluded TemRA cells. The donors were healthy, HIV-negative adults with no recently reported acute infections or vaccinations. Only Caucasian adults living in Nashville, Tennessee, USA were represented among the donors. Blood was collected by leukapheresis, and PBMCs were isolated by Ficoll-Histopaque density gradient centrifugation and then cryopreserved in liquid nitrogen vapor phase. Analytical flow cytometry was used to check the purity and quantity of every magnetically sorted T cell population. Genomic DNA was isolated from each sorted fraction and quantified by UV absorbance on a Nanodrop 2000c.

This entry belongs to a study of shared clonotypes between healthy human individuals (dated by TCRdb to 2019 to 2021). With regard to the full study: The cohort included a few men and a couple of women between 18 and 49 years of age. Leukapheresis yielded between about 0.8 and 8.9 billion PBMCs per donor. To increase sequencing depth and limit assay-specific biases, TCR repertoire library preparation and sequencing were carried out by different laboratories using diverse techniques. Per donor, three plates each were used for CD4 naive and CD4 memory, two for CD8 naive, and one for CD8 memory. The study deeply sequenced blood TCR repertoires of five healthy adults to estimate repertoire size and the extent of clonotype sharing between individuals.

Via the germline V gene, CDR1 is SGHTS and CDR2 YDEGEE. V is trimmed back by 3 bases and J by 0 bases, and the junction contains 8 bases that no gene match accounts for. Inclusive of the bounding cysteine and phenylalanine, the CDR3 is 17 residues long. Only CDR3 DNA remains: 51 bases, in frame from the first base. Using the deep immunoSEQ assay, multiplex PCR amplified TCR CDR3 regions from genomic DNA. For each cell subset, the extracted genomic DNA was distributed evenly across all wells of several immunoSEQ 96-well plates, and each plate served as one replicate. For sorted subsets, approximately 210 ng genomic DNA, equal to 25,000 to 35,000 T cell genomes, was loaded into each replicate PCR. Purified libraries were quantified with a Qubit 3.0 fluorometer, sized on a Bioanalyzer 2100, and re-quantified with the KAPA Library Quantification kit. Every immunoSEQ 96-well plate was sequenced on a separate single-read 150-cycle Illumina NextSeq 550 flow cell. Regarding the original processing steps: Because the immunoSEQ output included only junctional sequences and no quality scores, the filtering could not be the same as the filtering used for full-length reads. Sequences were annotated with PyIR, a Python wrapper for IgBLAST v1.9, using IMGT germline references to assign V/J genes and CDR3. Any read was removed if the V/J assignment was weak (E-value above 1e-6), the CDR3 was missing, or the read contained stop codons, out-of-frame junctions, or ambiguous translated residues. V3J clonotypes were defined as sequences sharing the same inferred V gene, J gene, and CDR3 amino acid sequence. Percentage overlap between repertoires was computed as shared unique clonotypes divided by the size of the smaller repertoire. RTK rarefaction, the Chao1 estimator, and Recon v2.1 estimates of unobserved clonotypes were used to assess repertoire richness. OLGA was used to compute generation probabilities for all TCRbeta clonotypes that the gDNA method yielded from a few donors. TCRdb holds this immuneACCESS table with in-frame rearrangements only. Some clones are missing; in checked studies, unresolved V genes explain under half, and the rest has no known cause. That table furnishes V, J and clone size, whereas the DNA furnished D and trimming. The sample has about 2 million clones on record, over 85% of them singletons. The top ten clones comprise about 1.1% of the sample.

The research as a whole found: Sampling was restricted to blood, and TCR repertoires in tissue are likely to differ from TCR repertoires in blood. Pairwise subsampling led to the expectation that sequencing depth would affect the degree of clonotype sharing among donors. Compared with non-shared clonotypes, clonotypes shared by all four sorted-subset donors had higher generation probabilities. Even with the large sequencing depth, rarefaction of the sorted-subset datasets indicated that sequencing was incomplete. Estimated clonotype richness was generally larger for naive than for memory subsets. The small number of donors limited the genetic and exposure-history diversity represented. When several donors were compared, the shared fraction of clonotypes was roughly 5% for naive CD4, roughly 3.4% for naive CD8, roughly 2.5% for memory CD4, and approximately 0.4% for memory CD8.

This receptor was identified in a man between 18 and 35 years old in good health. Input material: naive CD8+ T cells sorted from blood. The sample's cell subset or site, from its label and the paper: CD45RA+CCR7+. The V and J genes are TRBV5-8 and TRBJ2-1; 8 bases in the middle match TRBD2. The DNA sequence reads TGTGCCAGCAGCTCGAACCTCGGGACTAGCTCCTACAATGAGCAGTTCTTC. This encodes CASSSNLGTSSYNEQFF.